This entry describes one T cell receptor (beta chain). This clone was seen many times. The clone's antigen remains unknown. Qualities for individual bases were not recorded, and no much larger clone is one base off. V was cut back by 3 bases and J by 6 bases, leaving a gap of 18 bases between them. CDR1 SQVTM and CDR2 ANQGSEA were looked up in the germline V gene. Including the terminal cysteine and phenylalanine, the CDR3 comprises 14 residues. The sequence is cut down to CDR3 DNA, 42 bases in frame from base 1. This sample is part of a study of metastatic and nonmetastatic thyroid tumors (TCRdb year 2020). Study-wide context: Repertoires from peripheral blood and from tumor or nodule tissue samples of malignant and benign thyroid patients were compared.

Points the paper makes about the study in general: In both blood and tumor samples, TCR beta diversity was reported to be significantly higher in malignant tumors than in benign nodules.

No patient had received any treatment before thyroid surgery. Patient clinical samples collected from about 2011 to 2018 were retrospectively analysed using T-cell receptor beta sequencing. Library preparation employed PCR. Sequencing took place on an Illumina HiSeq 4000. High-throughput sequencing was used to profile the CDR3 region of the TCR beta-chain in every patient. The paper's data handling went like this. A classifier to discriminate distant-metastatic papillary thyroid cancer patients was built from CDR3 differences across clinicopathological groups. The Shannon index was used to measure repertoire diversity, and the Morisita-Horn index was used to measure how similar tumor and blood repertoires were. The raw public data were reprocessed by TCRdb itself: fastp quality trimming at Q25, MiXCR clonotype calling, in-frame beta chains only. TCRdb assigned the V and J calls; the authors' analysis was not used. In this sample the table shows fewer than 70,000 clones, less than 30% of which occur a single time. The ten largest clones take up about 15% of the sample.

The TCR comes from a female donor with papillary thyroid cancer or a benign thyroid nodule (not recorded which). Some clones in this sample may be carry-over from other donors' samples. The sequenced sample consisted of blood. Recombination joined TRBV29-1 with TRBJ2-7; TRBD1 could be the D gene, as 6 bases match. The CDR3 reads as follows: CSVDATGKVGEQYF. The DNA sequence is TGCAGCGTTGACGCGACAGGTAAAGTGGGCGAGCAGTACTTC.